By its share, the clone carrying this TCR beta chain is medium-sized. This entry is derived from a study of tumor-infiltrating lymphocytes in oesophageal squamous cell carcinoma. MiXCR, run by TCRdb on the PCR reads, gives a single entry per CDR3 protein. The repertoire holds more than 9,500 distinct CDR3 sequences, with about 60% as singletons. This TCR was sampled from a female donor with esophageal squamous cell carcinoma. The sequenced sample consisted of esophageal tumor tissue.

CDR3 nucleotides: TGTGCCAGCAGCGTCGACAGAGAACGTGAGCAGTACTTC. It codes for CASSVDREREQYF. The rearrangement uses TRBV7-3 and TRBJ2-7; the D gene is possibly TRBD1 (5 bases). V shed 5 bases and J shed 7 bases, with 15 bases lying between them. From germline, CDR1 is SGHTA and CDR2 FQGTGA. The CDR3 length is 13 residues.